This T cell receptor beta chain was sequenced during a study of prognosis after radiotherapy for stage I lung cancer listed by TCRdb under 2021. About the full investigation: Fewer than 20 stage I NSCLC patients were enrolled in Nanjing, China, between early 2018 and January 2019. Approximately 15 patients presented with newly diagnosed primary stage I lung tumors, and several carried oligometastatic NSCLC following surgical resection of the primary tumor. Every patient was deemed medically inoperable, approximately 12 because of comorbidities and over 5 because they refused surgery. The cohort included about a dozen men and about 6 women, with a median age of around 70 years and a range of roughly 53 to 85 years. About twelve patients had adenocarcinoma and seven had squamous cell carcinoma as the tumor histology. Using image-guided IMRT or VMAT, SBRT was delivered in 3 to 5 fractions at a biologically effective dose of at least 100 Gy. No patient received concurrent therapy alongside SBRT. About 20% of the 19 patients developed distant metastases after SBRT, at a median of around 7 months; the other 15 showed no significant progression. Peripheral blood TCR beta repertoires were profiled in stage I NSCLC patients before and after stereotactic body radiotherapy, and the study then linked these repertoires to distant failure. The study took one blood sample before SBRT and one after SBRT from each of approximately 20 patients and sequenced all 40 or so samples. Overall study results and their limits: The study was limited by the small cohort and short follow-up, and independent validation of the study findings is required. After SBRT, the count of unique TCR clones dropped from a median of roughly 9,700 beforehand to roughly 7,000 afterward (Wilcoxon paired P=0.011). Whether the expanded TCR clones were tumor-specific was not determined. None of the reported P values were adjusted for multiple comparisons. Differences by metastasis status were reportedly seen in TRBV and TRBJ usage frequencies, involving two V genes at baseline and, after SBRT, under ten V genes and two J genes. Post-SBRT Shannon entropy and its change from baseline were lower in patients who developed distant metastases; baseline Shannon entropy was not associated with metastases.

As regards this clonotype: This receptor's antigen is unknown. Within one base of it there is no much larger clone, and no base qualities were kept.

The germline ends are 7 bases apart after V is trimmed by 1 base and J by 9 bases. Including cysteine and phenylalanine, the CDR3 has 13 amino acids. Just the 39-base CDR3 DNA is kept, in frame starting at base 1. The germline V gene yields SGHVS for CDR1 and FNYEAQ for CDR2. Two rounds of multiplex PCR on genomic DNA were used to amplify the TCR beta CDR3 region. The first PCR round used primers specific to each TRBV and TRBJ gene, and the primer sequences were filed in Chinese patent CN105087789A. Universal primers were used in the second round of PCR. The Roche High Pure PCR Template Preparation Kit was used to extract genomic DNA from the frozen PBMCs. The libraries underwent paired-end sequencing with 151 bp reads on an Illumina HiSeq 3000. On the authors' methods: CutAdapt was used to discard raw reads that did not contain the multiplex PCR primer sequences. Using PEAR, the high-quality paired reads were merged into contigs. By aligning each contig to reference sequences, MiXCR assigned the TRB V, D and J gene segments to that contig. To remove sequencing errors, CDR3 sequences were clustered according to base quality and sequence similarity. Diversity was calculated as Shannon entropy divided by the natural log of the number of productive TCR sequences. To get clonality, Shannon entropy was divided by the natural log of the number of unique clonotypes, and that result was subtracted from one. Progression-free survival cut-offs for repertoire metrics were chosen using the Youden index of ROC curves, with analyses run in R 3.5.3. The public reads were reanalyzed by TCRdb: fastp trimming at Q25, MiXCR alignment, in-frame beta chains only. Records with the same CDR3 protein are collapsed into one entry carrying the most frequent genes and DNA. The V and J calls come from TCRdb's annotation, not from the publication. A total of roughly 11,000 distinct CDR3 sequences appear in this sample, around a third of them only once. The ten largest clones represent approximately 53% of the sample.

No patient had a history of other malignancies or prior chemotherapy or radiotherapy, and all had node-negative disease on CT and PET/CT. At each of two time points, approximately 5.9 milliliters of peripheral venous blood were collected into EDTA tubes. PBMCs were isolated by Ficoll-Paque Plus density-gradient centrifugation. Right after collection, samples were placed at -80 degrees C and kept there until analysis. The input for sequencing was PBMCs, taken before or after stereotactic body radiation therapy (not recorded which). The chain uses TRBV7-6 and TRBJ1-6; no D gene can be assigned with confidence. This sequence was found in a donor over 45 with non-small cell lung cancer. The DNA is TGTGCCAGCAGCTTAGTTGTGGGTTCACCCCTCCACTTT. This translates into CASSLVVGSPLHF.